The clone carrying this T cell receptor beta chain was picked up one time. Its antigen is undetermined. PCR primers comprised 60 Vbeta and 13 Jbeta primers. TCRdb keeps only in-frame clones here, not all; method: immunoSEQ multiplex PCR. The sample has around 90,000 clones, around 86% seen once; the top ten hold approximately 9.2%. This sample was included in a study of cytomegalovirus exposure and HLA in healthy donors. Points from the study as a whole: TCR beta chain V- and J-gene trimming was linked, in a later analysis, to a missense variant in DCLRE1C. CMV serostatus stood as the only immune exposure information on hand. Looking again later, the authors saw that most CMV-associated TCR beta chains seemed HLA-restricted.

The CDR3 length is 15 residues. V was pared by 6 bases and J by 4 bases, with 18 bases between. The germline CDR1 and CDR2 sequences are SNHLY and FYNNEI. Donors in the study were healthy people who gave bone marrow. The chain uses TRBV2 and TRBJ1-1; no firm D call. Material for sequencing was PBMCs. This receptor was obtained from a man aged 30-40 years in good health and CMV-seropositive. CDR3 loop: CASRAPDSSGTEAFF. The CDR3 bases are TGTGCCAGCAGGGCACCGGACTCGTCCGGCACTGAAGCTTTCTTT.